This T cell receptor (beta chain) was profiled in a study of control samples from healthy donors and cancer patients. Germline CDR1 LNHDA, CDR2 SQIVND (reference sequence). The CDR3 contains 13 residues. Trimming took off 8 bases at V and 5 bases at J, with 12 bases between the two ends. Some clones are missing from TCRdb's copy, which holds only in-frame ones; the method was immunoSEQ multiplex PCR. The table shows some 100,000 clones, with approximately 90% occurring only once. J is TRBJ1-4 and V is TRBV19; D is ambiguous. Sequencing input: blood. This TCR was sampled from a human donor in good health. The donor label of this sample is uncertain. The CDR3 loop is CASQPGRNEKLFF. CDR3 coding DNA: TGTGCCAGTCAACCTGGGCGCAATGAAAAACTGTTTTTT.